Listed below are T cell receptor beta chains from one sample, sequenced in a study of T cell repertoires in cytomegalovirus infection. Their specific antigens are unknown. TCRdb independently ran MiXCR on the reads; one entry per CDR3 protein. Among 650,000 to 900,000 distinct CDR3 sequences listed, about 31% were seen once. The sample consisted of cultured CD8+ T cells from PBMCs, taken from culture after CMV antigen stimulation. The source is a human donor in good health (CMV status not recorded). Some clones in this sample may be carry-over from other donors' samples. The CDR3 runs from the conserved cysteine through the conserved F or W. Each record gives: CDR3 DNA, CDR3 protein, J gene, V gene, clone size, D gene. The D gene is left open where the match is weak. Expanded clones get a size class; other rows say once, few or many, or leave the size out.

CDR3 DNA: TGTGCCAGCAGCTCATCCCGACGGACTGAAGCTTTCTTT
CDR3 protein: CASSSSRRTEAFF
J gene: TRBJ1-1
V gene: TRBV11-3
clone size: .
D gene: .

CDR3 DNA: TGTGCCACCTCAGGAAAAGGACAGCCCCAGCATTTT
CDR3 protein: CATSGKGQPQHF
J gene: TRBJ1-5
V gene: TRBV12-3/TRBV12-4
clone size: few
D gene: .

CDR3 DNA: TGTGCCAGCAGCTCACGGGCCGACTCCTTCTACAATGAGCAGTTCTTC
CDR3 protein: CASSSRADSFYNEQFF
J gene: TRBJ2-1
V gene: TRBV7-6
clone size: .
D gene: .

CDR3 DNA: TGTGCCAGCAGCTTCCAGGGCGCAAATTCCACAGATACGCAGTATTTT
CDR3 protein: CASSFQGANSTDTQYF
J gene: TRBJ2-3
V gene: TRBV11-3
clone size: .
D gene: .

CDR3 DNA: TGCAGCGTTACTAGGGACACCGGGGAGCTGTTTTTT
CDR3 protein: CSVTRDTGELFF
J gene: TRBJ2-2
V gene: TRBV29-1
clone size: .
D gene: .

CDR3 DNA: TGCAGTGCTACTGAGGGCGACCAAACTAATGAAAAACTGTTTTTT
CDR3 protein: CSATEGDQTNEKLFF
J gene: TRBJ1-4
V gene: TRBV20-1
clone size: .
D gene: .

CDR3 DNA: TGTGCCAGCAGCTTAGTGAGACGAGAGACCCAGTACTTC
CDR3 protein: CASSLVRRETQYF
J gene: TRBJ2-5
V gene: TRBV7-2
clone size: many
D gene: .

CDR3 DNA: TGTGCCAGCACCCTTGCGGAGGGGCTGGAACAAGAGACCCAGTACTTC
CDR3 protein: CASTLAEGLEQETQYF
J gene: TRBJ2-5
V gene: TRBV28
clone size: .
D gene: .

CDR3 DNA: TGTACCAGTAGTATAGACGTGACCCCACAGGGATCGGCTGGCTACACCTTC
CDR3 protein: CTSSIDVTPQGSAGYTF
J gene: TRBJ1-2
V gene: TRBV19
clone size: .
D gene: .

CDR3 DNA: TGTGCCAGCAGCTTACGTGGAGGGTACCAAGAGACCCAGTACTTC
CDR3 protein: CASSLRGGYQETQYF
J gene: TRBJ2-5
V gene: TRBV7-4
clone size: few
D gene: .

CDR3 DNA: TGTGCCAGCAGATACCGGTCGGAGAGCTCCTACAATGAGCAGTTCTTC
CDR3 protein: CASRYRSESSYNEQFF
J gene: TRBJ2-1
V gene: TRBV7-8
clone size: many
D gene: .

CDR3 DNA: TGTGCCAGCAGTTTACGGACAGGGGGCATCGCCCAAGAGACCCAGTACTTC
CDR3 protein: CASSLRTGGIAQETQYF
J gene: TRBJ2-5
V gene: TRBV28
clone size: .
D gene: TRBD1

CDR3 DNA: TGTGCCAGCAGCGGCCCACACACAGCCGACAGGCTGGGGGGTGAAGCTTTCTTT
CDR3 protein: CASSGPHTADRLGGEAFF
J gene: TRBJ1-1
V gene: TRBV7-9
clone size: .
D gene: .

CDR3 DNA: TGTGCCAGCAGCTTAACCGGGACAGGGGGCGCGGACGTCTATGGCTACACCTTC
CDR3 protein: CASSLTGTGGADVYGYTF
J gene: TRBJ1-2
V gene: TRBV7-9
clone size: .
D gene: TRBD1

CDR3 DNA: TGTGCCAGCAGTCTGGACTCGGCAAGGTCCTACAATGAGCAGTTCTTC
CDR3 protein: CASSLDSARSYNEQFF
J gene: TRBJ2-1
V gene: TRBV6-2/TRBV6-3
clone size: .
D gene: .

CDR3 DNA: TGTGCCAGCAGCCGCGTGGGGGCGAGAATCAACACCGGGGAGCTGTTTTTT
CDR3 protein: CASSRVGARINTGELFF
J gene: TRBJ2-2
V gene: TRBV27
clone size: .
D gene: .

CDR3 DNA: TGTGCCAGCAGCTTGGAGGGGCCGCAGTACTTC
CDR3 protein: CASSLEGPQYF
J gene: TRBJ2-7
V gene: TRBV5-6
clone size: many
D gene: .

CDR3 DNA: TGTGCCAGCAGTTTAAGTCGGGGGGGCCACGAGCAGTACTTC
CDR3 protein: CASSLSRGGHEQYF
J gene: TRBJ2-7
V gene: TRBV6-1
clone size: .
D gene: TRBD2

CDR3 DNA: TGCAGTGCTACCCGGGACAGGGGGAACGAGCAGTACTTC
CDR3 protein: CSATRDRGNEQYF
J gene: TRBJ2-7
V gene: TRBV20-1
clone size: many
D gene: TRBD1

CDR3 DNA: TGTGCCAGCAGTTTCAATCCCGGGACGACGGTCACCGGGGAGCTGTTTTTT
CDR3 protein: CASSFNPGTTVTGELFF
J gene: TRBJ2-2
V gene: TRBV12-3/TRBV12-4
clone size: .
D gene: .

CDR3 DNA: TGCAGTGCTAGAGACGAACATGCCGGGATTCTTAATTCACCCCTCCACTTT
CDR3 protein: CSARDEHAGILNSPLHF
J gene: TRBJ1-6
V gene: TRBV20-1
clone size: few
D gene: .

CDR3 DNA: TGCGCCAGCAGCCAAGGGATCGAAGCTTTCTTT
CDR3 protein: CASSQGIEAFF
J gene: TRBJ1-1
V gene: TRBV4-3
clone size: .
D gene: .

CDR3 DNA: TGCAGTGCTAGAGTGGGAATGGGAGGGGGCTACACCTTC
CDR3 protein: CSARVGMGGGYTF
J gene: TRBJ1-2
V gene: TRBV20-1
clone size: few
D gene: .

CDR3 DNA: TGTGCCAGCAGTGGGGATAGCGGGGGGAATGAGCAGTTCTTC
CDR3 protein: CASSGDSGGNEQFF
J gene: TRBJ2-1
V gene: TRBV2
clone size: .
D gene: TRBD2

CDR3 DNA: TGTGCCAGCAGCTTAGGGACAGGGTCTGGGGAGCAGTTCTTC
CDR3 protein: CASSLGTGSGEQFF
J gene: TRBJ2-1
V gene: TRBV7-8
clone size: .
D gene: TRBD1

CDR3 DNA: TGCGCCAGCAGCCAACCAAATAGCAGGACCTATGGCTACACCTTC
CDR3 protein: CASSQPNSRTYGYTF
J gene: TRBJ1-2
V gene: TRBV4-1
clone size: .
D gene: .

CDR3 DNA: TGTGCCAGCTGGTCCCGCGGGGCTCCAGAGACCCAGTACTTC
CDR3 protein: CASWSRGAPETQYF
J gene: TRBJ2-5
V gene: TRBV7-8
clone size: few
D gene: .

CDR3 DNA: TGTGCCAGCGAGGAGACGAACACCGGGGAGCTGTTTTTT
CDR3 protein: CASEETNTGELFF
J gene: TRBJ2-2
V gene: TRBV12-3/TRBV12-4
clone size: many
D gene: .

CDR3 DNA: TGTGCCAGCAGCCCCGACAGCGCCACTGAAGCTTTCTTT
CDR3 protein: CASSPDSATEAFF
J gene: TRBJ1-1
V gene: TRBV7-2
clone size: few
D gene: .

CDR3 DNA: TGTGCCAGCAGTTTAACTCATCTAGCGGGGAGGGATGAGCAGTTCTTC
CDR3 protein: CASSLTHLAGRDEQFF
J gene: TRBJ2-1
V gene: TRBV27
clone size: .
D gene: TRBD2

CDR3 DNA: TGTGCCAGCAGCGCAGGGGGAACTAATGAAAAACTGTTTTTT
CDR3 protein: CASSAGGTNEKLFF
J gene: TRBJ1-4
V gene: TRBV7-2
clone size: many
D gene: TRBD1

CDR3 DNA: TGTGCCAGCAGTTACTCAGGGCAGGGTCTAGCGGGGCAGTTCTTC
CDR3 protein: CASSYSGQGLAGQFF
J gene: TRBJ2-1
V gene: TRBV6-2/TRBV6-3
clone size: .
D gene: TRBD2

CDR3 DNA: TGTGTCAGCAGCCAAGAGGGGACATCACAATCACCCCTCCACTTT
CDR3 protein: CVSSQEGTSQSPLHF
J gene: TRBJ1-6
V gene: TRBV3-1
clone size: .
D gene: .

CDR3 DNA: TGTGCCAGCAGTTTCCCGGGGGCTGGTGAAAAACTGTTTTTT
CDR3 protein: CASSFPGAGEKLFF
J gene: TRBJ1-4
V gene: TRBV12-3/TRBV12-4
clone size: many
D gene: .

CDR3 DNA: TGTGCCAGCAGTTCGGAAGAGCAGTACTTC
CDR3 protein: CASSSEEQYF
J gene: TRBJ2-7
V gene: TRBV25-1
clone size: few
D gene: .

CDR3 DNA: TGCAGCGTTGAAGAACAGGGCTCAGATACGCAGTATTTT
CDR3 protein: CSVEEQGSDTQYF
J gene: TRBJ2-3
V gene: TRBV29-1
clone size: .
D gene: .

CDR3 DNA: TGTGCCAACACCACGGGGGATGAGCAGTTCTTC
CDR3 protein: CANTTGDEQFF
J gene: TRBJ2-1
V gene: TRBV6-2/TRBV6-3
clone size: .
D gene: .

CDR3 DNA: TGTGCCAGCAGCTTAATCGAGAGCGGGGGATACAATGAGCAGTTCTTC
CDR3 protein: CASSLIESGGYNEQFF
J gene: TRBJ2-1
V gene: TRBV7-6
clone size: few
D gene: TRBD2

CDR3 DNA: TGTGCCACCAGGGGGGGGGCAGAGACCCAGTACTTC
CDR3 protein: CATRGGAETQYF
J gene: TRBJ2-5
V gene: TRBV28
clone size: .
D gene: .

CDR3 DNA: TGTGCCAGCAGCTTAGAACCAAAAGAGACCCAGTACTTC
CDR3 protein: CASSLEPKETQYF
J gene: TRBJ2-5
V gene: TRBV7-9
clone size: many
D gene: .

CDR3 DNA: TGTGCCAGCACCTCCGCAGGGGAAGTGGGCTACACCTTC
CDR3 protein: CASTSAGEVGYTF
J gene: TRBJ1-2
V gene: TRBV12-3/TRBV12-4
clone size: few
D gene: .

CDR3 DNA: TGTGCCACCAGTGTCGGGAGGGAGCAGTTCTTC
CDR3 protein: CATSVGREQFF
J gene: TRBJ2-1
V gene: TRBV24-1
clone size: few
D gene: TRBD2

CDR3 DNA: TGTGCCAGCAGCCTGAGACAGGGGGCCCAAAACATTCAGTACTTC
CDR3 protein: CASSLRQGAQNIQYF
J gene: TRBJ2-4
V gene: TRBV7-8
clone size: many
D gene: TRBD1

CDR3 DNA: TGTGCCAGCAGTGACAGGGACCCATCCTACGAGCAGTACTTC
CDR3 protein: CASSDRDPSYEQYF
J gene: TRBJ2-7
V gene: TRBV25-1
clone size: .
D gene: .

CDR3 DNA: TGCAGCGTTGAATGGGAACCCTACAATGAGCAGTTCTTC
CDR3 protein: CSVEWEPYNEQFF
J gene: TRBJ2-1
V gene: TRBV29-1
clone size: .
D gene: .

CDR3 DNA: TGTGCCAGCAGCCTAGGGACAGGGGACCTGCGGGGCTACACCTTC
CDR3 protein: CASSLGTGDLRGYTF
J gene: TRBJ1-2
V gene: TRBV4-2
clone size: few
D gene: TRBD1

CDR3 DNA: TGTGCCAGCAGCCGAGGGACAGGGACTTTCTATGGCTACACCTTC
CDR3 protein: CASSRGTGTFYGYTF
J gene: TRBJ1-2
V gene: TRBV12-3/TRBV12-4
clone size: few
D gene: TRBD1

CDR3 DNA: TGTGCCAGCAGCTTATTAGCGGGCTCCTACAATGAGCAGTTCTTC
CDR3 protein: CASSLLAGSYNEQFF
J gene: TRBJ2-1
V gene: TRBV7-3
clone size: many
D gene: TRBD2

CDR3 DNA: TGTGCCACCAGCAGGGAGGCGACAGCACAGACTAGCACAGATACGCAGTATTTT
CDR3 protein: CATSREATAQTSTDTQYF
J gene: TRBJ2-3
V gene: TRBV15
clone size: few
D gene: .

CDR3 DNA: TGCAGTGTGGGAGCCTCTGGGCGGGGGGTCCTCGAGACCCAGTACTTC
CDR3 protein: CSVGASGRGVLETQYF
J gene: TRBJ2-5
V gene: TRBV29-1
clone size: .
D gene: TRBD2

CDR3 DNA: TGTGCCAGCAGCTTCTCCGTAAGCTCCTACAATGAGCAGTTCTTC
CDR3 protein: CASSFSVSSYNEQFF
J gene: TRBJ2-1
V gene: TRBV11-2
clone size: few
D gene: .

CDR3 DNA: TGTGCCAGCAGACCTACGGAGCGGGGTATATACACCGGGGAGCTGTTTTTT
CDR3 protein: CASRPTERGIYTGELFF
J gene: TRBJ2-2
V gene: TRBV3-1
clone size: .
D gene: TRBD2

CDR3 DNA: TGCAGTGCTAGTCTCCGGGGGGGGCGGAAGAATGAGCAGTTCTTC
CDR3 protein: CSASLRGGRKNEQFF
J gene: TRBJ2-1
V gene: TRBV20-1
clone size: .
D gene: TRBD2

CDR3 DNA: TGTGCCAGCAGCAACCTTAACGAGCGGGGGGGGGATACGCAGTATTTT
CDR3 protein: CASSNLNERGGDTQYF
J gene: TRBJ2-3
V gene: TRBV7-9
clone size: .
D gene: TRBD2